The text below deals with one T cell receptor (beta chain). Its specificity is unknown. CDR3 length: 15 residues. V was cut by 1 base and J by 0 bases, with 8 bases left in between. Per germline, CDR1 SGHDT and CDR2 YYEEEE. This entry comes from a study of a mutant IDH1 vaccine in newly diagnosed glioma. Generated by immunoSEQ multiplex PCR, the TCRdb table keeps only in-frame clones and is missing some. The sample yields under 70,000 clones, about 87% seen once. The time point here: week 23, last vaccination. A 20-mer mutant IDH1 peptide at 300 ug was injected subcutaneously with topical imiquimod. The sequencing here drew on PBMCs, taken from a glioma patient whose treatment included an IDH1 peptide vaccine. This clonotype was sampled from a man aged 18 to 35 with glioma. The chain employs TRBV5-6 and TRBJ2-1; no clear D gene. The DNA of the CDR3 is TGTGCCAGCAGCTTGATTTGGAGCTCCTACAATGAGCAGTTCTTC. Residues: CASSLIWSSYNEQFF.